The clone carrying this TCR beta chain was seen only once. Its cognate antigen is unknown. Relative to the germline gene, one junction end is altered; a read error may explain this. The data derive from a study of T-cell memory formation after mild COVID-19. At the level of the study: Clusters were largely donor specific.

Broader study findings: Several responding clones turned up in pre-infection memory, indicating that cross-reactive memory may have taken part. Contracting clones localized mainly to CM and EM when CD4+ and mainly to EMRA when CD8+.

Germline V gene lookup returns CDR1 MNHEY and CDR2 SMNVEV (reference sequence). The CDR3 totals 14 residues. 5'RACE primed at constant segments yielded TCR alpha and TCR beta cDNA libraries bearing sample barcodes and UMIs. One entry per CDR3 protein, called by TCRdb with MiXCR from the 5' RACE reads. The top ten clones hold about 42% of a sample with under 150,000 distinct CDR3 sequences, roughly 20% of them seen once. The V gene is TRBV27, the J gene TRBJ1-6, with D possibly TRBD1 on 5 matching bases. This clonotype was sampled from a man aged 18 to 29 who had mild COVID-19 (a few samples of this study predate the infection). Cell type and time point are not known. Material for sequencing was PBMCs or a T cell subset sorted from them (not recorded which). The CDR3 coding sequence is TGTGCCAGCAGTTTACAGGGTTCCATATCACCCCTACACTTT. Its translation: CASSLQGSISPLHF.